The sequence of this TCR beta chain was determined in a study of pediatric ulcerative colitis. Study at large: Most patients had pancolitis, and two had left-sided colitis.

The ends were cut back, 7 bases at V and 2 bases at J, with 14 bases in the middle. The CDR3 sequence is 14 residues long. Germline-derived CDR1 and CDR2 are WSHSY and SAAADI. During colonoscopy, one to two rectal pinch biopsies were collected. Clones were read by immunoSEQ multiplex PCR, and TCRdb kept only the in-frame ones, dropping some. The sample consists of around 37,000 clones, roughly 71% of them appearing once. The clonotype comes from a boy younger than 18 with severe ulcerative colitis. This rearrangement joins TRBV10-2 to TRBJ1-1; D gene ambiguous. Input material: gut tissue. The CDR3 loop reads CASKTGGSNTEAFF. CDR3 in DNA: TGCGCCAGCAAGACGGGAGGATCAAACACTGAAGCTTTCTTT.